The 32 T cell receptor beta chains below all came from one sample that was sequenced in a study of cytomegalovirus exposure and HLA in healthy donors. The PCR contained 60 Vbeta and 13 Jbeta primers. Profiled with immunoSEQ multiplex PCR; TCRdb holds only in-frame clones, not every one. The data contain 190,000 or so clones, roughly four fifths of them singletons. Sequenced sample: PBMCs. The receptors shown here come from a woman between 50 and 59 years old in good health and CMV-seropositive.

The V gene is TRBV5-1, the J gene TRBJ1-4; 7 positions match TRBD1. V lost 2 bases and J lost 5; bases outside the gene matches: 6. This CDR3 spans 15 amino acids. Germline loops: CDR1 SGHRS, CDR2 YFSETQ. In nucleotides, the CDR3 is TGCGCCAGCAGCTTTACGGGACAGAGAAATGAAAAACTGTTTTTT. Protein product: CASSFTGQRNEKLFF.

The chain recombines TRBV15 with TRBJ2-7; a weak D match, TRBD1 (6 bases). This CDR3 has 13 residues. V lost 4 bases, J lost 4 bases, and 11 bases lay in between. From germline, CDR1 is LNHNV and CDR2 YYDKDF (reference sequence). CDR3 nucleotide sequence: TGTGCCACCAGCATGGGGGCGGGTTACGAGCAGTACTTC. It encodes CATSMGAGYEQYF. Complete variable domain (other parts from reference TRBV15 and TRBJ2-7): DAMVIQNPRYQVTQFGKPVTLSCSQTLNHNVMYWYQQKSSQAPKLLFHYYDKDFNNEADTPDNFQSRRPNTSFCFLDIRSPGLGDTAMYLCATSMGAGYEQYFGPGTRLTVT.

V gene TRBV7-8 combines with J gene TRBJ2-2; TRBD2 agrees at 13 bases. This CDR3 region has 20 residues. CDR1 and CDR2 (germline): SGHVS, FQNEAQ. Trimming cost V 8 bases and J 4 bases; bases outside gene matches: 19. The CDR3 bases are TGTGCCAGCTCCGAGGACACGGGACTAGCGGGAATATGGGCCACCGGGGAGCTGTTTTTT. Translating gives CASSEDTGLAGIWATGELFF. Variable domain in full (rest from reference TRBV7-8 and TRBJ2-2): GAGVSQSPRYKVAKRGQDVALRCDPISGHVSLFWYQQALGQGPEFLTYFQNEAQLDKSGLPSDRFFAERPEGSVSTLKIQRTQQEDSAVYLCASSEDTGLAGIWATGELFFGEGSRLTVL.

This clone was observed a handful of times. The CDR3 here is CASRLTGGSYNSPLHF. The DNA of the CDR3 is TGCGCCAGCAGATTGACAGGGGGCTCCTATAATTCACCCCTCCACTTT. The chain combines TRBV5-1 with TRBJ1-6, with 9 bases lining up with TRBD1. In germline, CDR1 is SGHRS, CDR2 YFSETQ. V was clipped by 5 bases and J by 0 bases; unmatched bases: 3. This CDR3 region has 16 residues.

The chain links TRBV28 to TRBJ2-7; 9 nucleotides match TRBD1. V lost 1 base to trimming and J lost 2 bases; unmatched junction nucleotides: 12. Germline V lookup: CDR1 MDHEN, CDR2 SYDVKM. This CDR3 region has 18 residues. The CDR3 DNA reads as TGTGCCAGCAGTTTATTTTCCGGTCGGACAGGGGTTCCCTACGAGCAGTACTTC. This translates into CASSLFSGRTGVPYEQYF.

CDR3 coding DNA: TGTGCCACCAGCAGAGGAGGGGGCAGAATGAACACTGAAGCTTTCTTT. Amino acid sequence: CATSRGGGRMNTEAFF. The chain employs TRBV15 and TRBJ1-1; TRBD1 agrees at 7 bases. In germline, CDR1 is LNHNV, CDR2 YYDKDF (reference sequence). CDR3 length: 16 residues. With 1 base clipped from V and 0 bases from J, the junction kept 5 bases outside the gene matches.

This clone was recorded only once. The chain employs TRBV6-5 and TRBJ1-6, with 9 nucleotides matching TRBD1. V dropped 6 bases and J dropped 8; count of bases not matched to a gene: 5. Germline CDR1 is MNHEY and CDR2 is SVGAGI. The CDR3 has 14 residues. CDR3 bases: TGTGCCAGCAGAACAGGGGGCAGGGATTCACCCCTCCACTTT. This translates into CASRTGGRDSPLHF.

This chain uses TRBV7-8 with TRBJ1-1; the D is unclear. Germline loops: CDR1 SGHVS, CDR2 FQNEAQ. Trimming removed 4 bases from V and 1 base from J, with 10 bases in between. The CDR3 consists of 14 residues. CDR3 protein: CASSSYDKNTEAFF. CDR3 coding DNA: TGTGCCAGCAGCTCCTACGACAAGAACACTGAAGCTTTCTTT.

The chain recombines TRBV7-6 with TRBJ2-1, with a weak D call TRBD1 (8 bases). The CDR3 covers 15 residues. The V and J ends lost 5 bases and 7 bases respectively, with 18 bases between them. Germline V CDR1 and CDR2: SGHVS, FNYEAQ. The CDR3 DNA reads TGTGCCAGCAGCCCATCGGACAGGGAGGGGAATGAGCAGTTCTTC. This sequence encodes CASSPSDREGNEQFF.

The gene calls are TRBV7-9 and TRBJ2-3; 10 positions match TRBD1. CDR1 and CDR2 from the germline V gene are SEHNR and FQNEAQ (reference sequence). This CDR3 spans 14 amino acids. V shed 5 bases and J 6 bases; nucleotides not matched to a gene: 5. The CDR3 DNA follows: TGTGCCAGCAGCCGTGGACAGGGGGGGGATACGCAGTATTTT. It translates to CASSRGQGGDTQYF.

V is TRBV11-3 and J is TRBJ2-7; D not resolved. The CDR3 spans 13 residues. V was clipped by 1 base and J by 4 bases, with 8 bases between them. Germline assignment: CDR1 SGHNT and CDR2 YENEEA. CDR3 DNA: TGTGCCAGCAGCTTAGGGCGGATGTACGAGCAGTACTTC. The encoded protein is CASSLGRMYEQYF.

Concerning this clone: Relative to the germline gene, one junction end is altered; a read error may explain this. The chain links TRBV7-9 to TRBJ2-2; D is ambiguous. Germline V gives CDR1 SEHNR, CDR2 FQNEAQ (reference sequence). CDR3 length: 12 residues. The CDR3 here is CSSLPPSGELFF. The CDR3 coding sequence is TGTTCCAGCCTTCCTCCCTCCGGGGAGCTGTTTTTT. The entire variable domain, with the rest obtained from reference TRBV7-9 and TRBJ2-2, is as follows: DTGVSQNPRHKITKRGQNVTFRCDPISEHNRLYWYRQTLGQGPEFLTYFQNEAQLEKSRLLSDRFSAERPKGSFSTLEIQRTEQGDSAMYLCSSLPPSGELFFGEGSRLTVL.

The chain couples TRBV6-5 to TRBJ2-1; D may be TRBD2 (5 bases). This CDR3 is built from 14 residues. The germline V gene encodes CDR1 MNHEY and CDR2 SVGAGI. Trimming shortened V by 8 bases and J by 7 bases, and 18 bases separated the two germline ends. Here the CDR3 DNA reads TGTGCCAGCCTAACAGAGTGGGGAGCAAATGAGCAGTTCTTC. This gives the protein CASLTEWGANEQFF.

This clone is a singleton in its sample. The gene calls are TRBV28 and TRBJ2-1; 8 positions match TRBD1. Germline loops: CDR1 MDHEN, CDR2 SYDVKM. The CDR3 length is 14 residues. V shed 2 bases, J shed 8 bases, and the junction held 5 bases outside the gene matches. CDR3 sequence: CASSLQGARDEQFF. The CDR3 nucleotides read TGTGCCAGCAGTTTACAGGGGGCTAGAGATGAGCAGTTCTTC.

The rearrangement uses TRBV28 and TRBJ2-5; a weak D match, TRBD1 (7 bases). Deletions cut 5 bases from V and 6 bases from J, with 16 bases between. Germline lookup yields CDR1 MDHEN and CDR2 SYDVKM. The length of the CDR3 is 14 residues. In nucleotides, the CDR3 is TGTGCCAGCAGTGCGGGGACAGTCCGAAAGACCCAGTACTTC. It translates to CASSAGTVRKTQYF.

Details on this clone: Other nucleotide sequences from this sample produce the same CDR3. The chain is built from TRBV30 and TRBJ1-6; D unresolved. This CDR3 is 15 amino acids long. Trimming left V 0 bases short and J 7 bases short, with 13 bases between. Germline V gene sequence: CDR1 GTSNPN, CDR2 SVGIG (reference sequence). The CDR3 loop reads CAWSVTGDENSPLHF. CDR3 DNA sequence: TGTGCCTGGAGTGTAACCGGGGATGAGAATTCACCCCTCCACTTT.

This rearrangement joins TRBV5-6 to TRBJ2-3, with D possibly being TRBD2 (6 bases). The CDR3 spans 16 residues. Germline V gene lookup returns CDR1 SGHDT and CDR2 YYEEEE. V lost 0 bases and J lost 6, with 17 bases in between. This CDR3 reads CASSLEPGLGLDTQYF. The CDR3 DNA reads TGTGCCAGCAGCTTGGAACCGGGACTGGGACTGGATACGCAGTATTTT.

The chain has TRBV7-8 and TRBJ1-5, with D maybe TRBD1 (5 bases). The CDR3 is 13 amino acids. Germline V gene data show CDR1 as SGHVS and CDR2 as FQNEAQ. V was shortened by 5 bases and J by 8 bases, with 13 bases between the two germline ends. The CDR3 protein is CASSRRQPEPQHF. The CDR3 region has the DNA TGTGCCAGCAGCAGACGACAGCCGGAGCCCCAGCATTTT.

V gene TRBV19 combines with J gene TRBJ1-6; 7 positions agree with TRBD1. The CDR3 spans 14 residues. Germline V CDR1 and CDR2: LNHDA, SQIVND (reference sequence). V was pared by 4 bases and J by 7 bases, with 4 bases of the junction left unmatched. The CDR3 spells CASSNGQENSPLHF. As DNA, the CDR3 is TGTGCCAGTAGTAATGGACAGGAAAATTCACCCCTCCACTTT. Based on the CDR3 plus reference TRBV19 and TRBJ1-6, the full variable domain is DGGITQSPKYLFRKEGQNVTLSCEQNLNHDAMYWYRQDPGQGLRLIYYSQIVNDFQKGDIAEGYSVSREKKESFPLTVTSAQKNPTAFYLCASSNGQENSPLHFGNGTRLTVT.

The chain couples TRBV19 to TRBJ2-5, with no clear D. V was trimmed by 10 bases and J by 2 bases, leaving 17 bases between them. Germline V lookup: CDR1 LNHDA, CDR2 SQIVND (reference sequence). The CDR3 extends over 14 amino acids. CDR3 bases: TGTGCCACCGCGAGGCTCAGCGCTCAAGAGACCCAGTACTTC. This translates into CATARLSAQETQYF.

The chain couples TRBV18 to TRBJ1-2; D is undetermined. V lost 5 bases and J lost 4, with 17 bases in between. The CDR3 spans 15 residues. Germline V CDR1 and CDR2: KGHSH, LQKENI. The CDR3 DNA reads TGTGCCAGCTCAGTCAGTCGGCAGGAAGCCTATGGCTACACCTTC. This translates into CASSVSRQEAYGYTF.

This rearrangement joins TRBV19 to TRBJ2-1, with 8 bases lining up with TRBD2. Germline-derived CDR1 and CDR2 are LNHDA and SQIVND (reference sequence). The CDR3 length is 15 residues. J gave up 6 bases and V 2 bases, and 6 bases lay outside the gene matches. CDR3 DNA sequence: TGTGCCAGTAGTATATTCGGGGGGGCCTCCAATGAGCAGTTCTTC. Its protein product is CASSIFGGASNEQFF.

This clone was seen more than once but under ten times. The CDR3 region is CASSETGRRINTIYF. The CDR3 coding sequence is TGCGCCAGCAGTGAGACCGGAAGGAGGATAAACACCATATATTTT. V gene TRBV10-2 combines with J gene TRBJ1-3; D not resolved. Germline V gene sequence: CDR1 WSHSY, CDR2 SAAADI. V shed 2 bases and J shed 6 bases, with 14 bases lying between them. This CDR3 contains 15 residues.

The rearrangement joins TRBV2 to TRBJ2-5; D possibly corresponds to TRBD1 (6 bases). The CDR3 totals 14 residues. Trimming removed 6 bases at V and 5 bases at J, with 16 bases between. Germline CDR1 SNHLY, CDR2 FYNNEI. The DNA for the CDR3 is TGTGCCAGCAGCCAGGACAGCGGAACGGAGACCCAGTACTTC. It is translated as CASSQDSGTETQYF.

The chain carries TRBV29-1 and TRBJ2-1, with D perhaps matching TRBD1 (6 bases). CDR1 and CDR2 from the germline V gene are SQVTM and ANQGSEA. The CDR3 consists of 13 residues. V was cut by 1 base and J by 7 bases, with 11 bases left in between. The chain's CDR3 is CSVEVSGANEQFF. The CDR3 DNA reads as TGCAGCGTTGAAGTCTCAGGGGCGAATGAGCAGTTCTTC.

This chain's CDR3 is CATSLDGNEKLFF. The CDR3 DNA sequence: TGTGCCACCTCCCTCGACGGGAATGAAAAACTGTTTTTT. This chain uses TRBV15 with TRBJ1-4; D unresolved. The CDR3 covers 13 residues. Germline assignment: CDR1 LNHNV and CDR2 YYDKDF (reference sequence). The ends were cut back, 8 bases at V and 5 bases at J, with 12 bases in the middle.

The V call is TRBV6-5, the J call TRBJ1-1; TRBD1 matches at 7 bases. The CDR3 is 13 amino acids. CDR1 is MNHEY, CDR2 SVGAGI, per germline. J lost 3 bases, V lost 7 bases, and 5 bases had no gene match. The CDR3 region is CASTTGVHTEAFF. The CDR3, as DNA: TGTGCCAGCACCACAGGGGTTCACACTGAAGCTTTCTTT.

This chain's CDR3 is CATSSLQGNEKLFF. Here the CDR3 DNA reads TGTGCCACCAGCAGTTTACAGGGTAATGAAAAACTGTTTTTT. V usage is TRBV15 and J usage is TRBJ1-4; TRBD1 might be the D (6 bases). V lost 3 bases, J lost 4 bases, and 9 bases lay in between. Germline V lookup: CDR1 LNHNV, CDR2 YYDKDF (reference sequence). The CDR3 is 14 amino acids.

The chain has TRBV30 and TRBJ1-2, with TRBD1 matching over 7 bases. Germline lookup yields CDR1 GTSNPN and CDR2 SVGIG (reference sequence). With V trimmed by 7 bases and J by 5 bases, 4 bases remained unmatched. This CDR3 is 11 amino acids long. CDR3 in DNA: TGTGCCTCCCGACAGGGTTATGGCTACACCTTC. This translates into CASRQGYGYTF.

The chain is built from TRBV6-1 and TRBJ2-2, with D maybe TRBD2 (6 bases). Germline CDR1 is MNHNS and CDR2 is SASEGT. Between the trimmed V and J ends, which lost 5 bases and 3 bases, there was a span of 10 bases. This CDR3 spans 14 amino acids. The CDR3 bases are TGTGCCAGCAGTTGGGGCGGGGACACCGGGGAGCTGTTTTTT. It specifies CASSWGGDTGELFF.

The chain recombines TRBV5-1 with TRBJ2-2; D is uncertain. The CDR3 runs 14 residues. Germline CDR1 SGHRS, CDR2 YFSETQ. The ends were cut back, 4 bases at V and 6 bases at J, with 13 bases in the middle. CDR3 in DNA: TGCGCCAGCAGCGTACAGAGAAACGCCGGGGAGCTGTTTTTT. This gives the protein CASSVQRNAGELFF. The whole variable domain, remainder taken from reference TRBV5-1 and TRBJ2-2, is KAGVTQTPRYLIKTRGQQVTLSCSPISGHRSVSWYQQTPGQGLQFLFEYFSETQRNKGNFPGRFSGRQFSNSRSEMNVSTLELGDSALYLCASSVQRNAGELFFGEGSRLTVL.

The rearrangement links TRBV30 to TRBJ1-5; D might be TRBD1 (6 bases). Per the germline V gene, CDR1 is GTSNPN and CDR2 is SVGIG (reference sequence). CDR3 length: 15 residues. Trimming shortened V by 0 bases and J by 0 bases, and 9 bases separated the two germline ends. The chain's CDR3 is CAWSVGGPSNQPQHF. For the CDR3, the DNA is TGTGCCTGGAGTGTCGGGGGGCCTAGCAATCAGCCCCAGCATTTT.